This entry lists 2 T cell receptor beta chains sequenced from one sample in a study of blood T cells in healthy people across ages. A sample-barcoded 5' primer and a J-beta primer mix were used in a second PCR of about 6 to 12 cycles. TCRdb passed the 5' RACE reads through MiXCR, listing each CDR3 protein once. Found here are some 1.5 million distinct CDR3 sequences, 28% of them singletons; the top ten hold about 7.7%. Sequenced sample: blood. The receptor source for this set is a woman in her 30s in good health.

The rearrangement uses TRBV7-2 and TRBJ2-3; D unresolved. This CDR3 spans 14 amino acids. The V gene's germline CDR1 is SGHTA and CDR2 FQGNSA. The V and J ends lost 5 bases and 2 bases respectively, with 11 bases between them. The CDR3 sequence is CASSRLRSTDTQYF. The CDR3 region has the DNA TGTGCCAGCAGCCGGCTGCGGTCCACAGATACGCAGTATTTT.

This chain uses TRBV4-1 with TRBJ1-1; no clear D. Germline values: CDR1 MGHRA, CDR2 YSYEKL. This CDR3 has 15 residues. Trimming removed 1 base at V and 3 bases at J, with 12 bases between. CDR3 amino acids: CASSQGRGADTEAFF. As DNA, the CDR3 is TGCGCCAGCAGCCAAGGGCGGGGAGCGGACACTGAAGCTTTCTTT.